The 5 T cell receptor beta chains below all came from one sample that was sequenced in a study of T cell changes during pregnancy in multiple sclerosis. This table comes from immunoSEQ multiplex PCR, and its TCRdb copy is limited to in-frame clones, with some not included. The repertoire holds around 52,000 clones, with roughly 89% as singletons. Sequenced: peripheral blood from another person, used as feeder cells. Source of these receptors: a human donor whose cells served as feeder cells for cultures in a pregnancy study.

This clone was detected once. This rearrangement joins TRBV14 to TRBJ1-1; 7 bases agree with TRBD1. The CDR3 is made up of 14 amino acids. Germline V lookup: CDR1 SGHDN, CDR2 FVKESK. V lost 4 bases, J lost 1 base, and 3 bases stayed unmatched. The CDR3 region is CASSLRTGNTEAFF. CDR3 bases: TGTGCCAGCAGCCTGAGGACAGGGAACACTGAAGCTTTCTTT.

The chain couples TRBV2 to TRBJ2-5; D may match TRBD1 or TRBD2 (5 bases each). Germline V gene sequence: CDR1 SNHLY, CDR2 FYNNEI. The length of the CDR3 is 15 residues. V lost 7 bases, J lost 3 bases, and 18 bases lay in between. In DNA, the CDR3 is TGTGCCAGCACCAGCTCCGGGACGTCGGAAGAGACCCAGTACTTC. It encodes CASTSSGTSEETQYF.

This clone was seen only a few times. The rearrangement uses TRBV7-6 and TRBJ1-1; 7 bases agree with TRBD1. V was clipped by 0 bases and J by 1 base; unmatched bases: 2. The CDR3 totals 15 residues. Germline CDR1 is SGHVS and CDR2 is FNYEAQ. DNA for the CDR3: TGTGCCAGCAGCTTAGCCTACAGGGGGAACACTGAAGCTTTCTTT. Translating it yields CASSLAYRGNTEAFF. Combining the CDR3 with reference TRBV7-6 and TRBJ1-1 gives the whole variable domain GAGVSQSPRYKVTKRGQDVALRCDPISGHVSLYWYRQALGQGPEFLTYFNYEAQQDKSGLPNDRFSAERPEGSISTLTIQRTEQRDSAMYRCASSLAYRGNTEAFFGQGTRLTVV.

The rearrangement links TRBV15 to TRBJ1-1; D not resolved. The germline V gene encodes CDR1 LNHNV and CDR2 YYDKDF (reference sequence). The CDR3 runs to 14 residues. The V end lost 0 bases, the J end lost 0 bases, and 5 bases lay between the germline ends. The CDR3 sequence: CATSRDVLNTEAFF. The DNA for the CDR3 is TGTGCCACCAGCAGAGATGTTTTGAACACTGAAGCTTTCTTT. The variable domain in full, with the rest retrieved from reference TRBV15 and TRBJ1-1, is DAMVIQNPRYQVTQFGKPVTLSCSQTLNHNVMYWYQQKSSQAPKLLFHYYDKDFNNEADTPDNFQSRRPNTSFCFLDIRSPGLGDTAMYLCATSRDVLNTEAFFGQGTRLTVV.

V and J are TRBV5-1 and TRBJ1-4; D is uncertain. This CDR3 region has 14 residues. From germline, CDR1 is SGHRS and CDR2 YFSETQ. Trimming cost V 5 bases and J 4 bases, with 12 bases left between them. In DNA, the CDR3 is TGCGCCAGCAGTGGATCCGGTGTTAATGAAAAACTGTTTTTT. Translating it yields CASSGSGVNEKLFF.